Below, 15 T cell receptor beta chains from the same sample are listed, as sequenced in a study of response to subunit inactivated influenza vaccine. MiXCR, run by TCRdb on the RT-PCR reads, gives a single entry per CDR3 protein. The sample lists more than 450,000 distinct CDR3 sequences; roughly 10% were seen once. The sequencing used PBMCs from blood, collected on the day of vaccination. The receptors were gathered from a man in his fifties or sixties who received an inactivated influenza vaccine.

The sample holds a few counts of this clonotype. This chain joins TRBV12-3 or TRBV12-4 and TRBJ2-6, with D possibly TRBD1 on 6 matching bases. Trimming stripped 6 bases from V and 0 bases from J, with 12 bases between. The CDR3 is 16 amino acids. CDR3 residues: CASSNRVLSGANVLTF. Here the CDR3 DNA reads TGTGCCAGCAGCAACAGGGTACTCTCTGGGGCCAACGTCCTGACTTTC.

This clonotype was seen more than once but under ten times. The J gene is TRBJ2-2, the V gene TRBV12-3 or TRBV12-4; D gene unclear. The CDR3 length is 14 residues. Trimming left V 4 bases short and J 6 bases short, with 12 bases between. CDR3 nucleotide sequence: TGTGCCAGCAGTTCACTGGTGGCGGCCGGGGAGCTGTTTTTT. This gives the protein CASSSLVAAGELFF.

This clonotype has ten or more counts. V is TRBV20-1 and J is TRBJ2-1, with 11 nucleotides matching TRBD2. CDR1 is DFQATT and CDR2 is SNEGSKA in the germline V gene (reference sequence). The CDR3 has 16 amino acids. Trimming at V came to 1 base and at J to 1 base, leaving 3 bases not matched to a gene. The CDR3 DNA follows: TGCAGTGCTAGAGTATTAGCGGGGGGGTCCTACAATGAGCAGTTCTTC. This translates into CSARVLAGGSYNEQFF.

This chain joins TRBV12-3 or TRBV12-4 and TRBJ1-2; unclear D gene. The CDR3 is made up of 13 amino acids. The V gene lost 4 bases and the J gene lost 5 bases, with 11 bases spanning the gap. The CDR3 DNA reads TGTGCCAGCAGTTATCAACCTGGATATGGCTACACCTTC. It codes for CASSYQPGYGYTF.

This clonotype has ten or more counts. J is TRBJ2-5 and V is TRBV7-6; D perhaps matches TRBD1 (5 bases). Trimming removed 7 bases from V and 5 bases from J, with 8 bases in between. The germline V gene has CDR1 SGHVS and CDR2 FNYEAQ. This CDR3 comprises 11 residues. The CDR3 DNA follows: TGTGCCAGCAATTCAGGGGAGACCCAGTACTTC. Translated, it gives CASNSGETQYF. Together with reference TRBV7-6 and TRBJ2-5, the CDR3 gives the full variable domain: GAGVSQSPRYKVTKRGQDVALRCDPISGHVSLYWYRQALGQGPEFLTYFNYEAQQDKSGLPNDRFSAERPEGSISTLTIQRTEQRDSAMYRCASNSGETQYFGPGTRLLVL.

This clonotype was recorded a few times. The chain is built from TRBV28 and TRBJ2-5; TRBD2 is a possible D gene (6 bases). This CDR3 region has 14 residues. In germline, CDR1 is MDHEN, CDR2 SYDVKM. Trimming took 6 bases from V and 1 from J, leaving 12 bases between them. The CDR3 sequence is CASSGLRVQETQYF. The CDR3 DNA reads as TGTGCCAGCAGCGGACTAAGGGTCCAAGAGACCCAGTACTTC.

This CDR3 reads CASSLGLSYSGYGYTF. As DNA, the CDR3 is TGTGCCAGCAGCTTAGGGCTTAGTTATTCTGGCTATGGCTACACCTTC. The chain employs TRBV11-2 and TRBJ1-2; unclear D gene. The ends were cut back, 1 base at V and 4 bases at J, with 16 bases in the middle. The CDR3 runs to 16 residues. CDR1 is SGHAT, CDR2 FQNNGV, per germline.

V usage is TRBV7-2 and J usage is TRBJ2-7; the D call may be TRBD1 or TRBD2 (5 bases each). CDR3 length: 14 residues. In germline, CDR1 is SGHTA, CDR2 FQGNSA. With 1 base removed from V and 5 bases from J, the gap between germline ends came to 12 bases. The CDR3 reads CASSLGGTQHEQYF. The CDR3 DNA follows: TGTGCCAGCAGCTTAGGTGGGACCCAACACGAGCAGTACTTC.

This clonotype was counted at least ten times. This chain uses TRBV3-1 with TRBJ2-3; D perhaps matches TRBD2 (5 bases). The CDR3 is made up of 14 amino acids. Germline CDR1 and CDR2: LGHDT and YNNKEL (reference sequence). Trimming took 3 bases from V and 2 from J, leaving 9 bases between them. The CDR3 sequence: CASSQAGLTDTQYF. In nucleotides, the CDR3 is TGTGCCAGCAGCCAGGCGGGTCTCACAGATACGCAGTATTTT.

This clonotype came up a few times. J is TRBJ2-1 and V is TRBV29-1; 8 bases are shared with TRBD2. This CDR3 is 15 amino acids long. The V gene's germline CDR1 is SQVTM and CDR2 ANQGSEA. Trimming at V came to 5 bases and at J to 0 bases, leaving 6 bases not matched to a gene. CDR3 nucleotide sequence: TGCAGCGTTCCCGGGAGGGAAAACTCCTACAATGAGCAGTTCTTC. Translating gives CSVPGRENSYNEQFF.

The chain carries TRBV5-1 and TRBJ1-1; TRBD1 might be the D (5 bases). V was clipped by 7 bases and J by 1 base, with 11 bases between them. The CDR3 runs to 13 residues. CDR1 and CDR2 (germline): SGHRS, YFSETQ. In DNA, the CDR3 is TGCGCCAGCGGCGGGGGACGGAACACTGAAGCTTTCTTT. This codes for CASGGGRNTEAFF.

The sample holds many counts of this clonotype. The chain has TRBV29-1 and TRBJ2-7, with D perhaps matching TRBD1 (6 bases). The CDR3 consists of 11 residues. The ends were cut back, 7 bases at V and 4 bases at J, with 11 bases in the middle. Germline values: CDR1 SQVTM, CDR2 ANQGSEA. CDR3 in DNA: TGCAGCGGGGGACAAGCTTACGAGCAGTACTTC. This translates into CSGGQAYEQYF.

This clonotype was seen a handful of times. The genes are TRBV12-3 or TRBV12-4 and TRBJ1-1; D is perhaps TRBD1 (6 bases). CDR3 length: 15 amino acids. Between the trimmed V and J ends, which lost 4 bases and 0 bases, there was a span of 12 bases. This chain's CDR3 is CASSSLDSLNTEAFF. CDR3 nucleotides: TGTGCCAGCAGTTCCTTGGACAGCTTGAACACTGAAGCTTTCTTT.

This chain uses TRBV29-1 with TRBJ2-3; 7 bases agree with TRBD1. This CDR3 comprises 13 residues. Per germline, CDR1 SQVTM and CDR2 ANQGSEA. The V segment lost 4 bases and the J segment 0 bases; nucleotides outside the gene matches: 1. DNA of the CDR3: TGCAGCGTTGGGACAGGAAGCACAGATACGCAGTATTTT. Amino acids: CSVGTGSTDTQYF.

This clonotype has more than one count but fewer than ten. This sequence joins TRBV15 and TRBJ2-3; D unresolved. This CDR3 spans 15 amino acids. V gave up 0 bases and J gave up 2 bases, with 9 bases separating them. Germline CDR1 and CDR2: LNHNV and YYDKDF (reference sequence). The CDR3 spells CATSRDQVLTDTQYF. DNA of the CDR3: TGTGCCACCAGCAGAGATCAAGTGCTCACAGATACGCAGTATTTT.